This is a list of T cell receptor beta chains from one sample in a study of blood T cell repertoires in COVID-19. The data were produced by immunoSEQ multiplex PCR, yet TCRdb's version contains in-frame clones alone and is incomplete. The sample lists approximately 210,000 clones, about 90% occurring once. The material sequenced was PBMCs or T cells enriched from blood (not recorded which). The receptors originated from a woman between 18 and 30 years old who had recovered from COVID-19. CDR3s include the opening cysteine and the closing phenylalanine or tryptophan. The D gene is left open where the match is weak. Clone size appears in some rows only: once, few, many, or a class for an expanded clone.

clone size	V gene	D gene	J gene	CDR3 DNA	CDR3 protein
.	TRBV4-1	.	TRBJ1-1	TGCGCCAGCAGCCAAGGGGACGGGGGGATAATTGAAGCTTTCTTT	CASSQGDGGIIEAFF
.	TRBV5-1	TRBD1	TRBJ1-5	TGCGCCAGCAATAAACCGGGACAGGGGTTTAATCAGCCCCAGCATTTT	CASNKPGQGFNQPQHF
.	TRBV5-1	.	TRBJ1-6	TGCGCCAGCAGCTCAGACAGTTATTATGGTTCACCCCTCCACTTT	CASSSDSYYGSPLHF
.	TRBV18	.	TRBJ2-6	TGTGCCAGCTCACAACAGGGTACTGGGGCCAACGTCCTGACTTTC	CASSQQGTGANVLTF
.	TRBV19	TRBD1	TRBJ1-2	TGTGCCAGTTCCCGGGACAGGGGGGACTATGGCTACACCTTC	CASSRDRGDYGYTF
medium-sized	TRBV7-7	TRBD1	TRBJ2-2	TGTGCCAGCAGCTTAGAGGACAGGGTGAACACCGGGGAGCTGTTTTTT	CASSLEDRVNTGELFF
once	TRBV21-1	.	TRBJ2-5	TGTGCCAGCGACAGGGGAGAGACCCAGTACTTC	CASDRGETQYF
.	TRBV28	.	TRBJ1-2	TGTGCCAGCAGCTCCGGACAGTTCTATGGCTACACCTTC	CASSSGQFYGYTF
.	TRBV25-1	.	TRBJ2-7	TGTGCCAGCAGTGATTATAGCACGGGCTACGAGCAGTACTTC	CASSDYSTGYEQYF
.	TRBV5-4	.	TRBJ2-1	TGTGCCAACTCCTTCAGGGGAAATGAGCAGTTCTTC	CANSFRGNEQFF
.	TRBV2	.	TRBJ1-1	TGTGCCAGCAGTGAGGAGGGGAACACTGAAGCTTTCTTT	CASSEEGNTEAFF
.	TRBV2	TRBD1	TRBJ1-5	TGTGCCAGCAGTGAGGAACAGGGGAATCAGCCCCAGCATTTT	CASSEEQGNQPQHF
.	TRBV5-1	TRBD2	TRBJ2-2	TGCGCCAGCAGCTTTACCGGGACTAGGAACACCGGGGAGCTGTTTTTT	CASSFTGTRNTGELFF
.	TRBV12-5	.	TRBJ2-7	TGTGCTAGTGGTTTGGTAAGAGGCGAGCAGTACTTC	CASGLVRGEQYF
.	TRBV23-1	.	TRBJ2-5	TGCGCCAGCAACTCCGGGGAAACAATCCGGGCCATGGCGAAAGAGACCCAGTACTTC	CASNSGETIRAMAKETQYF
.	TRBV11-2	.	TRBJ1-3	TGTGCCAGCAGCTTAGGTGATTTAGGACACTTCTCTGGAAACACCATATATTTT	CASSLGDLGHFSGNTIYF
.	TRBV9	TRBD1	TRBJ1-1	TGTGCCAGCAGCGTAGCCGACAGGGTTGAGAACACTGAAGCTTTCTTT	CASSVADRVENTEAFF
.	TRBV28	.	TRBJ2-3	TGTGCCAGCAGTGCCTCCTCCGGGGGCACAGATACGCAGTATTTT	CASSASSGGTDTQYF
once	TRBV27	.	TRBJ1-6	TGTGCCAGCAGTTTTGGGCCACATAATTCACCCCTCCACTTT	CASSFGPHNSPLHF
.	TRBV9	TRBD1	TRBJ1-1	TGTGCCAGCAGCACCGGACAGGGAGCCCCCAACACTGAAGCTTTCTTT	CASSTGQGAPNTEAFF
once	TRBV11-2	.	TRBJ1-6	TGTGCCAGCAGCCCGGGAGATGCTACCTATAATTCACCCCTCCACTTT	CASSPGDATYNSPLHF
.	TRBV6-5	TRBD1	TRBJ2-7	TGTGCCAGCACCCCGACAGGGGACGAGCAGTACTTC	CASTPTGDEQYF
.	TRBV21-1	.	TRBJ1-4	TGTGCCAGCAGGGCCATGCAGGGGGCGAGAGGGGAAAAACTGTTTTTT	CASRAMQGARGEKLFF
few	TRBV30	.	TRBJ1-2	TGTGCCTGGAGTGTACGACGACAGGAGTATAACTATGGCTACACCTTC	CAWSVRRQEYNYGYTF
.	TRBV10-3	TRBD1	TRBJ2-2	TGTGCCATCATGGGACAGGGAGGCACCGGGGAGCTGTTTTTT	CAIMGQGGTGELFF
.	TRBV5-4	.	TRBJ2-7	TGTGCCAGCAGCTTGGCCGATGGAGGCGGAACCTACGAGCAGTACTTC	CASSLADGGGTYEQYF
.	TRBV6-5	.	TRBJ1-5	TGTGCCAGTGGACGCGGGCCACAGCCCCAGCATTTT	CASGRGPQPQHF
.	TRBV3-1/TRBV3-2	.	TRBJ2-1	TGTGCCAGCAGCCAAGAAGCTGAGCAGTTCTTC	CASSQEAEQFF
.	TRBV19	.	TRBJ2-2	TGTGCCATCACAGCGAACACCGGGGAGCTGTTTTTT	CAITANTGELFF
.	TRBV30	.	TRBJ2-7	TGTGCCTGGAGTGGCGTACGGAGGGCCTACGAGCAGTACTTC	CAWSGVRRAYEQYF
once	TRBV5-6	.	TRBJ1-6	TGTGCCAGCAGCTTGGGATCGAGCTCCTATAATTCACCCCTCCACTTT	CASSLGSSSYNSPLHF
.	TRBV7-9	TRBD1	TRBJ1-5	TGTGCCAGCAGTTTGGATAGACAGGGTAATCAGCCCCAGCATTTT	CASSLDRQGNQPQHF
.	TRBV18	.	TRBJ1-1	TGTGCCAGCTCACCACCGCCCGGTAACACTGAAGCTTTCTTT	CASSPPPGNTEAFF
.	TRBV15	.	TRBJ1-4	TGTGCCACCAGCAGAGATAGAGCAACTAATGAAAAACTGTTTTTT	CATSRDRATNEKLFF
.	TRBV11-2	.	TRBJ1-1	TGTGCCAGCAGCTTAGATCGGACTGAAGCTTTCTTT	CASSLDRTEAFF
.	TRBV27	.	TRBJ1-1	TGTGCCAGCAGGAGGGCTCCAATGAACACTGAAGCTTTCTTT	CASRRAPMNTEAFF
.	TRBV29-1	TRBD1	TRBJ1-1	TGCAGCGTCGATCGACAGGGGGCTGAAGCTTTCTTT	CSVDRQGAEAFF
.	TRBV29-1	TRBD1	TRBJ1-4	TGCAGCGTCGAAAGGACAGGGGCTAATGAAAAACTGTTTTTT	CSVERTGANEKLFF
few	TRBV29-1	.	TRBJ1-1	TGCAGCGTGCCGGGACAACTGAACACTGAAGCTTTCTTT	CSVPGQLNTEAFF
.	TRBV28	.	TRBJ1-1	TGTGCCAGCAGTACCTACAGGGTAGGCACTGAAGCTTTCTTT	CASSTYRVGTEAFF
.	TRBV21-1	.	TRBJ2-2	TGTGCCAGCAGCAAAGTTTGGCAGGGCGACGCGATGGGCGGGGAGCTGTTTTTT	CASSKVWQGDAMGGELFF
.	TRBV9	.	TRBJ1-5	TGTGCCAGCAGCGTAGTAAAGCCCCAGCATTTT	CASSVVKPQHF
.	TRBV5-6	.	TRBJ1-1	TGTGCCAGCAGCCCGTACGGGACACCCAACACTGAAGCTTTCTTT	CASSPYGTPNTEAFF
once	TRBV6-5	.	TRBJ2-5	TGTGCCAGCACTCGGACACCCAAGGAAGAGACCCAGTACTTC	CASTRTPKEETQYF
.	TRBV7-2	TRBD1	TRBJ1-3	TGTGCCAGCAGCTGGAACAGGGGGACTGGAAACACCATATATTTT	CASSWNRGTGNTIYF
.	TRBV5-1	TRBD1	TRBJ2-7	TGCGCCAGCGGACCCCGGGACAGGGGAATGTGGGAGCAGTACTTC	CASGPRDRGMWEQYF
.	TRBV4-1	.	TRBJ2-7	TGCGCCAGCAGCCAAGTGCAGGGGTTTAAGTACTTC	CASSQVQGFKYF
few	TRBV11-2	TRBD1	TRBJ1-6	TGTGCCAGCAGCTTAGTGGGCAACAGGGGGAATTCACCCCTCCACTTT	CASSLVGNRGNSPLHF
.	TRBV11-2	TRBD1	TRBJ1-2	TGTGCCAGCAGCCGAATCAGGACAGGGGGCTTGTGGTTGAGTTATGGCTACACCTTC	CASSRIRTGGLWLSYGYTF
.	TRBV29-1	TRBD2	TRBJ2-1	TGCAGCGTAAGGACTAGCGGGGCTGAGCAGTTCTTC	CSVRTSGAEQFF
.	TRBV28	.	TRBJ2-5	TGTGCCAGCAGTTTCGGGACTCAAGAGACCCAGTACTTC	CASSFGTQETQYF
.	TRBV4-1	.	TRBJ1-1	TGCGCCAGCAGCCAAGATCTCGGAGGCCCTGAAGCTTTCTTT	CASSQDLGGPEAFF
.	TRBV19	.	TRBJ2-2	TGTGCCAGTAGAAGAGACAGAGACAATACCGGGGAGCTGTTTTTT	CASRRDRDNTGELFF
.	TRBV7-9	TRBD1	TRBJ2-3	TGTGCCAGCAGCCCCCAGACAGGGCCCACGGATACGCAGTATTTT	CASSPQTGPTDTQYF
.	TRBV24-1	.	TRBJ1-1	TGTGCCACCAGTGACCGCAGGAACACTGAAGCTTTCTTT	CATSDRRNTEAFF
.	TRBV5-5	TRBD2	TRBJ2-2	TGTGCCAGCAGCTTGTTTGGCGGGGGGAACACCGGGGAGCTGTTTTTT	CASSLFGGGNTGELFF
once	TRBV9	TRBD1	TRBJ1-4	TGTGCCAGCAGCGGGACAGGGGAAAAACTGTTTTTT	CASSGTGEKLFF